Presented here are 19 T cell receptor beta chains from one specimen sequenced in a study of regulatory T cells in long-lasting Graves disease. Construction of TCR beta libraries relied on iRepertoire HTBI primers and on Arm-PCR targeting CDR3 regions. TCRdb itself ran the multiplex PCR reads through MiXCR, one entry per CDR3 protein. The sample yields more than 350,000 distinct CDR3 sequences, around 20% seen once. Time point meaning: persistent/refractory GD, antithyroid drugs over 5 years with positive TRAb. With RNA extracted from PBMCs as input, the TCR library was made. The specimen comprised peripheral blood mononuclear cells (PBMCs), sampled when the disease was refractory, from a patient treated with antithyroid drugs. These receptors came from a female donor with Graves disease.

The chain uses TRBV29-1 and TRBJ2-4, with D tentatively TRBD2 (5 bases). The CDR3 has 12 residues. CDR1 is SQVTM and CDR2 is ANQGSEA in the germline V gene. With 7 bases removed from V and 7 bases from J, the gap between germline ends came to 14 bases. CDR3 amino acids: CSGQEGDNIQYF. DNA for the CDR3: TGCAGCGGCCAAGAGGGAGATAACATTCAGTACTTC.

This clonotype appeared many times. V gene TRBV28 combines with J gene TRBJ1-5; 12 bases agree with TRBD1. This CDR3 has 20 amino acids. J lost 2 bases, V lost 2 bases, and 13 bases had no gene match. Germline lookup yields CDR1 MDHEN and CDR2 SYDVKM. The CDR3 DNA follows: TGTGCCAGCAGTTTAGAGGGGACAGGGGGCAAGGTGAGAGGCAATCAGCCCCAGCATTTT. Its translation: CASSLEGTGGKVRGNQPQHF.

The chain joins TRBV3-1 to TRBJ1-4, with D unresolved. V was trimmed by 1 base and J by 0 bases, leaving 12 bases between them. Germline V gives CDR1 LGHDT, CDR2 YNNKEL (reference sequence). The length of the CDR3 is 17 residues. CDR3 nucleotides: TGTGCCAGCAGCCAAGTTAAGAACCTTGCAACTAATGAAAAACTGTTTTTT. It codes for CASSQVKNLATNEKLFF.

This sequence joins TRBV12-3 or TRBV12-4 and TRBJ2-3; TRBD2 might be the D (6 bases). This CDR3 spans 14 amino acids. Trimming shortened V by 6 bases and J by 2 bases, and 12 bases separated the two germline ends. CDR3 nucleotide sequence: TGTGCCAGCAGCCTCGGGGGTGTCACAGATACGCAGTATTTT. Its translation: CASSLGGVTDTQYF.

This clonotype has ten or more counts. The CDR3 nucleotides read TGTGCCAGCAGTGATTTTGGGACAGGTGAGAACACTGAAGCTTTCTTT. It is translated as CASSDFGTGENTEAFF. The chain carries TRBV2 and TRBJ1-1, with 8 positions matching TRBD1. With 3 bases clipped from V and 1 base from J, the junction kept 7 bases outside the gene matches. The V gene's germline CDR1 is SNHLY and CDR2 FYNNEI. The CDR3 is made up of 16 amino acids.

This clonotype was seen at least ten times. The chain links TRBV5-5 to TRBJ2-7, with D uncertain. V was trimmed by 0 bases and J by 2 bases, leaving 9 bases between them. The CDR3 is 14 amino acids. The germline V gene encodes CDR1 SGHKS and CDR2 YYEKEE (reference sequence). In nucleotides, the CDR3 is TGTGCCAGCAGCTTGGTTGGGTTGCCCTACGAGCAGTACTTC. Its protein is CASSLVGLPYEQYF.

This clonotype was picked up many times. The chain joins TRBV2 to TRBJ1-1; no definite D call. The germline CDR1 and CDR2 sequences are SNHLY and FYNNEI. V shed 3 bases and J shed 0 bases, with 8 bases lying between them. This CDR3 is 14 amino acids long. CDR3 nucleotides: TGTGCCAGCAGTGATGGGCGGATGAACACTGAAGCTTTCTTT. Translating gives CASSDGRMNTEAFF.

V gene TRBV13 combines with J gene TRBJ2-7; 11 bases match TRBD2. Looked up from germline, CDR1 is PRHDT and CDR2 is FYEKMQ (reference sequence). The CDR3 is made up of 15 amino acids. The ends lost 5 bases at V and 4 bases at J; junction bases unmatched: 7. The DNA of the CDR3 is TGTGCCAGCAGCAGGAGACTAGCGGGAAGGTACGAGCAGTACTTC. Amino acid sequence: CASSRRLAGRYEQYF.

This clonotype showed up many times. V and J are TRBV15 and TRBJ1-6; 7 bases are shared with TRBD1. Losses at the gene ends were 4 bases for V and 9 bases for J; bases not matched to a gene: 9. The V gene's germline CDR1 is LNHNV and CDR2 YYDKDF (reference sequence). This CDR3 is built from 15 residues. The CDR3 region is CATSNYAGGVSPLHF. The CDR3, as DNA: TGTGCCACCAGCAATTACGCAGGGGGTGTTTCACCCCTCCACTTT.

This rearrangement joins TRBV27 to TRBJ2-1, with no clear D. The CDR3 totals 13 residues. Germline lookup yields CDR1 MNHEY and CDR2 SMNVEV (reference sequence). V lost 5 bases and J 5 bases, leaving 10 bases between the germline ends. CDR3 in amino acids: CASSALLNNEQFF. The CDR3 nucleotides are TGTGCCAGCAGTGCCCTCTTAAACAATGAGCAGTTCTTC.

V is TRBV3-1 and J is TRBJ1-3; D perhaps matches TRBD1 (5 bases). CDR1 LGHDT and CDR2 YNNKEL come from the germline V gene (reference sequence). V dropped 0 bases and J dropped 0 bases, with 18 bases sitting between them. The CDR3 loop spans 19 amino acids. CDR3 nucleotides: TGTGCCAGCAGCCAAGAATTTATCCCCTCGACAGACTCTGGAAACACCATATATTTT. Protein: CASSQEFIPSTDSGNTIYF.

This clonotype was seen at least ten times. J is TRBJ1-2 and V is TRBV6-2 or TRBV6-3; 8 bases are a match to TRBD1. This CDR3 contains 16 residues. The germline V gene encodes CDR1 MNHEY and CDR2 SVGEGT. Trimming at V came to 8 bases and at J to 7 bases, leaving 18 bases not matched to a gene. The CDR3 spells CASGPEYLDREGGYTF. The CDR3 nucleotides are TGTGCCAGCGGTCCCGAGTATCTGGACAGGGAAGGTGGCTACACCTTC.

CDR3 sequence: CSSIIRLYSNQPQHF. Here the CDR3 DNA reads TGCAGCTCCATCATTCGTCTCTATAGCAATCAGCCCCAGCATTTT. V usage is TRBV29-1 and J usage is TRBJ1-5; the D is unclear. CDR1 is SQVTM and CDR2 is ANQGSEA in the germline V gene. The CDR3 contains 15 residues. Trimming took 8 bases from V and 0 from J, leaving 17 bases between them.

This clonotype appeared many times. V and J are TRBV27 and TRBJ1-2; TRBD1 might be the D (6 bases). V was trimmed by 4 bases and J by 7 bases, leaving 13 bases between them. This CDR3 region has 13 residues. Germline-derived CDR1 and CDR2 are MNHEY and SMNVEV (reference sequence). For the CDR3, the DNA is TGTGCCAGCAGTTCATCAACAGGGAGTGGCTACACCTTC. It specifies CASSSSTGSGYTF.

This rearrangement joins TRBV20-1 to TRBJ2-2; D remains ambiguous. Germline loops: CDR1 DFQATT, CDR2 SNEGSKA (reference sequence). The V and J ends lost 6 bases and 1 base respectively, with 9 bases between them. This CDR3 is built from 13 residues. CDR3 DNA sequence: TGCAGTGCCGGGCCACTGAACACCGGGGAGCTGTTTTTT. Amino acid sequence: CSAGPLNTGELFF.

The gene calls are TRBV20-1 and TRBJ2-7; 10 positions agree with TRBD2. The trim removed 6 bases at V and 4 bases at J, leaving 6 bases unmatched. This CDR3 has 13 amino acids. Per germline, CDR1 DFQATT and CDR2 SNEGSKA (reference sequence). CDR3 nucleotide sequence: TGCAGTGCACACAGCGGGAGGGAGTACGAGCAGTACTTC. It translates to CSAHSGREYEQYF.

This chain links TRBV20-1 with TRBJ2-5; possible D gene TRBD2, 6 bases. Germline assignment: CDR1 DFQATT and CDR2 SNEGSKA (reference sequence). CDR3 length: 15 amino acids. The V gene lost 2 bases and the J gene lost 2 bases, with 15 bases spanning the gap. The CDR3 DNA follows: TGCAGTGCTAGACCTCACGGGAGAGTTCAAGAGACCCAGTACTTC. Residues: CSARPHGRVQETQYF.

At least ten counts were recorded for this clonotype. The J gene is TRBJ2-7, the V gene TRBV28; D ambiguous. Trimming removed 4 bases at V and 0 bases at J, with 13 bases between. Germline V gene data show CDR1 as MDHEN and CDR2 as SYDVKM. The CDR3 length is 15 residues. CDR3 in amino acids: CASSSLAGFSYEQYF. CDR3 nucleotides: TGTGCCAGCAGTTCTTTAGCAGGCTTCTCCTACGAGCAGTACTTC.

As concerns this clonotype: Being one base from a much bigger clone, this may be a read error. The chain links TRBV20-1 to TRBJ1-1; TRBD1 might be the D (5 bases). Germline V gene data show CDR1 as DFQATT and CDR2 as SNEGSKA (reference sequence). The CDR3 covers 11 residues. The CDR3 region is CGALRDGEAFF. In DNA, the CDR3 is TGCGGTGCCCTCAGGGACGGTGAAGCTTTCTTT.